The 9 T cell receptor beta chains below were found in one sample sequenced in a study of T cells after yellow fever vaccination. TCRdb passed the 5' RACE reads through MiXCR, listing each CDR3 protein once. The data show around 250,000 distinct CDR3 sequences, roughly 5% seen once. Source: CD4+ T cells sorted from PBMCs, taken on the day of the yellow fever booster vaccination. Receptor source: a young man who received the YFV17D yellow fever vaccine.

V usage is TRBV18 and J usage is TRBJ2-2, with 8 bases lining up with TRBD2. The CDR3 contains 16 residues. J gave up 5 bases and V 2 bases, and 7 bases lay outside the gene matches. Germline V CDR1 and CDR2: KGHSH, LQKENI. As DNA, the CDR3 is TGTGCCAGCTCACCAGTCCGGGGGGGCCCAACCGGGGAGCTGTTTTTT. It specifies CASSPVRGGPTGELFF.

The chain uses TRBV20-1 and TRBJ2-2; 7 bases align to TRBD2. Germline V gene sequence: CDR1 DFQATT, CDR2 SNEGSKA (reference sequence). This CDR3 is 14 amino acids long. V shed 2 bases and J 4 bases; nucleotides not matched to a gene: 4. CDR3 coding DNA: TGCAGTGCTAGACTAGCGGAGAGCACCGGGGAGCTGTTTTTT. It translates to CSARLAESTGELFF.

This clonotype was counted between two and nine times. The chain uses TRBV5-1 and TRBJ2-2; D might be TRBD2 (5 bases). Trimming shortened V by 3 bases and J by 6 bases, and 9 bases separated the two germline ends. The CDR3 has 13 residues. The germline CDR1 and CDR2 sequences are SGHRS and YFSETQ. The CDR3: CASSSGSAGELFF. The CDR3 DNA follows: TGCGCCAGCAGCTCGGGATCGGCCGGGGAGCTGTTTTTT.

The chain employs TRBV6-5 and TRBJ2-1; 7 bases align to TRBD2. Germline V gene data show CDR1 as MNHEY and CDR2 as SVGAGI. This CDR3 contains 14 residues. Trimming cost V 6 bases and J 4 bases; bases outside gene matches: 6. CDR3 coding DNA: TGTGCCAGCAGCTCCGGGGGGAAATACAATGAGCAGTTCTTC. It codes for CASSSGGKYNEQFF.

The sample holds a few counts of this clonotype. This chain joins TRBV7-9 and TRBJ2-2; D is ambiguous. CDR3 length: 15 residues. CDR1 and CDR2 (germline): SEHNR, FQNEAQ (reference sequence). Trimming cost V 5 bases and J 4 bases, with 14 bases left between them. This chain's CDR3 is CASSPGIGITGELFF. As DNA, the CDR3 is TGTGCCAGCAGCCCGGGTATAGGGATCACCGGGGAGCTGTTTTTT.

The table lists this clonotype with many counts. The rearrangement joins TRBV10-3 to TRBJ1-1; D is ambiguous. The V end was cut by 3 bases, the J end by 10 bases, with 9 bases between. The CDR3 is 11 amino acids. Germline CDR1 ENHRY, CDR2 SYGVKD. CDR3 loop: CAISDMVAAFF. Written as DNA, the CDR3 is TGTGCCATCAGTGACATGGTGGCAGCTTTCTTT.

This clonotype was recorded many times. CDR3 bases: TGCGCCAGCAGCTCCTTATACAATGAGCAGTTCTTC. It is translated as CASSSLYNEQFF. J is TRBJ2-1 and V is TRBV5-1; D uncertain. Germline V gene sequence: CDR1 SGHRS, CDR2 YFSETQ. This CDR3 has 12 residues. Trimming removed 3 bases from V and 4 bases from J, with 5 bases in between.

The chain joins TRBV25-1 to TRBJ2-7; D not certain. The CDR3 is 13 amino acids. The V end lost 0 bases, the J end lost 5 bases, and 8 bases lay between the germline ends. The V gene's germline CDR1 is MGHDK and CDR2 SYGVNS. The CDR3, as DNA: TGTGCCAGCAGTGAATACAACGTCCACGAGCAGTACTTC. Translated: CASSEYNVHEQYF.

This clonotype has just a few counts. The V call is TRBV20-1, the J call TRBJ1-4, with a tentative D call TRBD1 (6 bases). V was cut by 6 bases and J by 10 bases, with 24 bases left in between. The CDR3 runs 15 residues. CDR1 is DFQATT and CDR2 is SNEGSKA in the germline V gene (reference sequence). The CDR3 protein is CSAGKQGRARVKLFF. CDR3 nucleotides: TGCAGTGCGGGTAAACAGGGAAGGGCTCGCGTAAAACTGTTTTTT.